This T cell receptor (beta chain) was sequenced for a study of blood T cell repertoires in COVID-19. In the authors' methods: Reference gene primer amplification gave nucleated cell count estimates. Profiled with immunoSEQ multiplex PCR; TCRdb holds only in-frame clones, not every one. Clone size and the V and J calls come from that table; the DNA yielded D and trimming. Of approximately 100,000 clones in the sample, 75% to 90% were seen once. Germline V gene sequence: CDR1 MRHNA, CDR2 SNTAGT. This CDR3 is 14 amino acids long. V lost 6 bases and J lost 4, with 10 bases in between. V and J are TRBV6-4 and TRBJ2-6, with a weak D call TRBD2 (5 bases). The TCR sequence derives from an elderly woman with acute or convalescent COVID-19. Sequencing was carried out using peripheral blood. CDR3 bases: TGTGCCAGCAGAAAAGCGGAGGGGGCCAACGTCCTGACTTTC. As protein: CASRKAEGANVLTF.